The 32 T cell receptor beta chains below come from one sample, sequenced in a study of cytomegalovirus exposure and HLA in healthy donors. In the PCR, 60 Vbeta and 13 Jbeta primers were used. TCRdb's table, derived via immunoSEQ multiplex PCR, lists solely in-frame clones and lacks some. Counted here are about 130,000 clones, approximately 80% occurring once; the ten biggest clones make up 0.95% to 1.5%. Sequencing used PBMCs. These receptors were collected from a girl aged 2-10 years in good health and CMV-seronegative.

The J gene is TRBJ2-1, the V gene TRBV6-4; 8 bases line up with TRBD2. CDR1 is MRHNA and CDR2 is SNTAGT in the germline V gene. V lost 0 bases and J lost 9; bases outside the gene matches: 7. This CDR3 contains 15 residues. For the CDR3, the DNA is TGTGCCAGCAGTGACTCCACACGGACTAGCAGTGAGCAGTTCTTC. It yields the protein CASSDSTRTSSEQFF.

V is TRBV19 and J is TRBJ1-1; D possibly corresponds to TRBD1 (6 bases). Trimming left V 10 bases short and J 0 bases short, with 12 bases between. The length of the CDR3 is 13 residues. The germline CDR1 and CDR2 sequences are LNHDA and SQIVND (reference sequence). As DNA, the CDR3 is TGTGCCACCTCGGACAGAATGAACACTGAAGCTTTCTTT. This translates into CATSDRMNTEAFF.

The J gene is TRBJ2-3, the V gene TRBV4-3; 10 bases fit TRBD2. CDR3 length: 16 amino acids. Per germline, CDR1 LGHNA and CDR2 YSLEER. The V segment lost 0 bases and the J segment 4 bases; nucleotides outside the gene matches: 4. Here the CDR3 reads CASSQDAAGGSDTQYF. The CDR3 DNA reads as TGCGCCAGCAGCCAAGATGCAGCGGGGGGGTCAGATACGCAGTATTTT.

V gene TRBV7-2 combines with J gene TRBJ2-7, with 7 bases matching TRBD2. V shed 1 base and J 2 bases; nucleotides not matched to a gene: 8. Germline loops: CDR1 SGHTA, CDR2 FQGNSA. This CDR3 is 16 amino acids long. The CDR3 DNA is TGTGCCAGCAGCTTAGTCGGGGGGTCAAACGCCTACGAGCAGTACTTC. It translates to CASSLVGGSNAYEQYF.

In this sample, this clone turned up once. The J gene is TRBJ1-4, the V gene TRBV27; D perhaps matches TRBD1 (6 bases). CDR1 is MNHEY and CDR2 is SMNVEV in the germline V gene (reference sequence). The length of the CDR3 is 15 residues. V gave up 2 bases and J gave up 4 bases, with 11 bases separating them. The CDR3 region has the DNA TGTGCCAGCAGTTTAGAGGGACATAGTAATGAAAAACTGTTTTTT. Translating gives CASSLEGHSNEKLFF.

V gene TRBV4-1 combines with J gene TRBJ2-5, with a tentative D call TRBD1 (5 bases). With 0 bases removed from V and 4 bases from J, the gap between germline ends came to 9 bases. CDR3 length: 14 amino acids. From germline, CDR1 is MGHRA and CDR2 YSYEKL. CDR3 nucleotides: TGCGCCAGCAGCCAAGATCAGGGTAGAGAGACCCAGTACTTC. Protein: CASSQDQGRETQYF.

The V gene is TRBV5-6, the J gene TRBJ2-7, with TRBD1 as a possible D gene (6 bases). This CDR3 has 15 amino acids. The germline V gene has CDR1 SGHDT and CDR2 YYEEEE. Trimming stripped 4 bases from V and 0 bases from J, with 14 bases between. The CDR3 spells CASSVGQESSYEQYF. CDR3 nucleotide sequence: TGTGCCAGCAGCGTGGGACAAGAGAGCTCCTACGAGCAGTACTTC.

The sample holds one count of this clone. The chain couples TRBV5-6 to TRBJ1-2; possibly TRBD1 for D (6 bases). CDR3 length equals 13 residues. Looked up from germline, CDR1 is SGHDT and CDR2 is YYEEEE. The V end lost 2 bases, the J end lost 7 bases, and 12 bases lay between the germline ends. CDR3 in amino acids: CASSFPQGGGYTF. The CDR3 region has the DNA TGTGCCAGCAGCTTCCCACAGGGTGGTGGCTACACCTTC.

The CDR3 loop reads CASFGGVTQYF. DNA for the CDR3: TGTGCCAGCTTCGGGGGAGTTACACAGTACTTC. The chain links TRBV2 to TRBJ2-5; possibly TRBD2 for D (6 bases). This CDR3 contains 11 residues. Trimming stripped 8 bases from V and 11 bases from J, with 15 bases between. Germline CDR1 SNHLY, CDR2 FYNNEI.

The J gene is TRBJ2-3, the V gene TRBV28; 14 nucleotides match TRBD2. Trimming at V came to 1 base and at J to 4 bases, leaving 10 bases not matched to a gene. Germline V gene lookup returns CDR1 MDHEN and CDR2 SYDVKM. There are 19 residues in the CDR3. DNA of the CDR3: TGTGCCAGCAGTTTATATGGGACTAGCGGGAGTATATTGGCAGATACGCAGTATTTT. Its translation is CASSLYGTSGSILADTQYF.

The chain is built from TRBV10-3 and TRBJ2-3, with D possibly matching TRBD1 (6 bases). The germline CDR1 and CDR2 sequences are ENHRY and SYGVKD. There are 16 residues in the CDR3. The ends were cut back, 2 bases at V and 4 bases at J, with 16 bases in the middle. For the CDR3, the DNA is TGTGCCATCAGTGAGATAGGGCAGGGGATTGCAGATACGCAGTATTTT. This sequence encodes CAISEIGQGIADTQYF.

The chain combines TRBV25-1 with TRBJ2-7, with D maybe TRBD1 (5 bases). V lost 6 bases, J lost 4 bases, and 7 bases lay in between. The CDR3 spans 11 residues. CDR1 and CDR2 (germline): MGHDK, SYGVNS. The CDR3 coding sequence is TGTGCCAGCAGCCAGGGTTACGAGCAGTACTTC. Amino acid sequence: CASSQGYEQYF.

The chain recombines TRBV4-2 with TRBJ1-1; D might be TRBD1 (5 bases). The CDR3 totals 17 residues. Trimming pared 1 base from V and 5 bases from J, leaving 20 bases between. Germline assignment: CDR1 LGHNA and CDR2 YNFKEQ. The CDR3 DNA reads as TGTGCCAGCAGCCAAGCTAGCGCGCGGGGCGGGGGTACTGAAGCTTTCTTT. Translating gives CASSQASARGGGTEAFF.

CDR3 DNA sequence: TGTGCCGCGTCCTCTAGCAATCAGCCCCAGCATTTT. It encodes CAASSSNQPQHF. This chain uses TRBV7-8 with TRBJ1-5; D is unresolved. V dropped 11 bases and J dropped 0 bases, with 8 bases sitting between them. Looked up from germline, CDR1 is SGHVS and CDR2 is FQNEAQ. The CDR3 has 12 amino acids.

The V gene is TRBV5-1, the J gene TRBJ2-2; D might be TRBD1 (5 bases). Germline V gives CDR1 SGHRS, CDR2 YFSETQ. Deletions cut 1 base from V and 7 bases from J, with 11 bases between. The CDR3 is 14 amino acids. The CDR3 here is CASSLRLGDGELFF. For the CDR3, the DNA is TGCGCCAGCAGCTTGCGTCTAGGGGACGGGGAGCTGTTTTTT. The full variable domain, rest sourced from reference TRBV5-1 and TRBJ2-2, is KAGVTQTPRYLIKTRGQQVTLSCSPISGHRSVSWYQQTPGQGLQFLFEYFSETQRNKGNFPGRFSGRQFSNSRSEMNVSTLELGDSALYLCASSLRLGDGELFFGEGSRLTVL.

This sequence joins TRBV9 and TRBJ2-3, with TRBD1 as a possible D gene (6 bases). The CDR3 is 17 residues long. Looked up from germline, CDR1 is SGDLS and CDR2 is YYNGEE. V was cut by 0 bases and J by 4 bases, with 18 bases left in between. The CDR3 DNA reads as TGTGCCAGCAGCGTAGGCTCCGGGGAGTCAGGGGCAGATACGCAGTATTTT. Translated: CASSVGSGESGADTQYF.

The gene calls are TRBV6-4 and TRBJ2-3; D is perhaps TRBD2 (5 bases). V lost 5 bases and J lost 2, with 14 bases in between. The CDR3 spans 15 residues. Germline lookup yields CDR1 MRHNA and CDR2 SNTAGT. The CDR3 here is CASSQGSGTTDTQYF. In DNA, the CDR3 is TGTGCCAGCAGTCAAGGAAGCGGAACCACAGATACGCAGTATTTT.

The chain couples TRBV30 to TRBJ2-3; 9 bases align to TRBD1. Germline trimming cut 2 bases from V and 4 bases from J; bases unmatched to any gene: 4. The CDR3 has 14 residues. Germline CDR1 and CDR2: GTSNPN and SVGIG (reference sequence). The DNA of the CDR3 is TGTGCCTGGAGTACAGGGGGCCCCCCAGATACGCAGTATTTT. Translation: CAWSTGGPPDTQYF.

The chain couples TRBV27 to TRBJ2-5; 9 positions agree with TRBD2. Losses at the gene ends were 0 bases for V and 4 bases for J; bases not matched to a gene: 6. Germline values: CDR1 MNHEY, CDR2 SMNVEV (reference sequence). This CDR3 has 16 residues. CDR3 DNA sequence: TGTGCCAGCAGTTTATCCCGACCAGCGGGAGGAGAGACCCAGTACTTC. Amino acid sequence: CASSLSRPAGGETQYF.

The CDR3 DNA reads TGTGCCAGCAAAAACCGACAGGGCTGGGAGACCCAGTACTTC. Translating it yields CASKNRQGWETQYF. J is TRBJ2-5 and V is TRBV2, with 7 bases matching TRBD1. Per germline, CDR1 SNHLY and CDR2 FYNNEI. This CDR3 contains 14 residues. V lost 7 bases, J lost 5 bases, and 10 bases stayed unmatched.

The CDR3 here is CASSQLDRNYGYTF. The CDR3 DNA follows: TGCGCCAGCAGCCAACTGGACAGAAACTATGGCTACACCTTC. The chain recombines TRBV4-3 with TRBJ1-2; possible D gene TRBD1, 6 bases. The CDR3 runs 14 residues. Trimming cost V 2 bases and J 2 bases, with 9 bases left between them. Germline loops: CDR1 LGHNA, CDR2 YSLEER.

This clone was observed a single time. The V gene is TRBV11-2, the J gene TRBJ2-7; D possibly corresponds to TRBD1 (6 bases). Germline loops: CDR1 SGHAT, CDR2 FQNNGV. The CDR3 has 17 residues. Between the trimmed V and J ends, which lost 5 bases and 2 bases, there was a span of 22 bases. For the CDR3, the DNA is TGTGCCAGCAGCCGAGGACAGATTATACCTCTTACCTACGAGCAGTACTTC. Protein product: CASSRGQIIPLTYEQYF.

The chain couples TRBV2 to TRBJ2-1; 7 bases align to TRBD2. Germline values: CDR1 SNHLY, CDR2 FYNNEI. CDR3 length: 15 residues. J lost 4 bases, V lost 3 bases, and 6 bases had no gene match. DNA for the CDR3: TGTGCCAGCAGTGAGGGCGGGGGAGCGTACAATGAGCAGTTCTTC. The encoded protein is CASSEGGGAYNEQFF.

The chain uses TRBV29-1 and TRBJ1-4; D gene unclear. Deletions cut 2 bases from V and 7 bases from J, with 20 bases between. The CDR3 extends over 16 amino acids. In germline, CDR1 is SQVTM, CDR2 ANQGSEA. Here the CDR3 reads CSVEPPGRVIGEKLFF. The CDR3 bases are TGCAGCGTTGAACCCCCCGGGCGGGTTATCGGTGAAAAACTGTTTTTT.

This chain joins TRBV18 and TRBJ2-7; tentative D call: TRBD1 (6 bases). Deletions cut 3 bases from V and 3 bases from J, with 12 bases between. The CDR3 runs to 14 residues. Germline CDR1 and CDR2: KGHSH and LQKENI. The CDR3 DNA is TGTGCCAGCTCACCTTCCGGGACATACTACGAGCAGTACTTC. Translated, it gives CASSPSGTYYEQYF.

The chain has TRBV5-8 and TRBJ1-1; D call uncertain. V lost 4 bases, J lost 7 bases, and 14 bases lay in between. The germline V gene has CDR1 SGHTS and CDR2 YDEGEE. CDR3 size: 13 residues. In nucleotides, the CDR3 is TGTGCCAGCAGCGGGCCGGGAGGGAATGAAGCTTTCTTT. This sequence encodes CASSGPGGNEAFF.

V is TRBV19 and J is TRBJ2-3, with 8 bases fitting TRBD2. V lost 3 bases, J lost 6 bases, and 11 bases stayed unmatched. Germline values: CDR1 LNHDA, CDR2 SQIVND (reference sequence). The CDR3 length is 16 residues. CDR3 nucleotides: TGTGCCAGTAGTATCGACACGGGGGGGCTGGTGGATACGCAGTATTTT. It codes for CASSIDTGGLVDTQYF.

This chain joins TRBV27 and TRBJ1-4; tentatively, D is TRBD1 (6 bases). CDR3 length: 12 amino acids. Trimming pared 8 bases from V and 7 bases from J, leaving 11 bases between. The germline CDR1 and CDR2 sequences are MNHEY and SMNVEV (reference sequence). Here the CDR3 reads CASGLRGEKLFF. CDR3 coding DNA: TGTGCCAGCGGACTCAGGGGTGAAAAACTGTTTTTT.

The chain links TRBV2 to TRBJ2-7; 8 bases agree with TRBD1. With V trimmed by 8 bases and J by 2 bases, 8 bases remained unmatched. CDR3 length: 14 amino acids. The germline CDR1 and CDR2 sequences are SNHLY and FYNNEI. The CDR3 protein is CASLTGTGAYEQYF. Here the CDR3 DNA reads TGTGCCAGCCTGACCGGGACAGGAGCCTACGAGCAGTACTTC.

The CDR3 reads CASSPVRVLTEAFF. CDR3 bases: TGTGCCAGCAGTCCAGTCAGGGTTTTAACTGAAGCTTTCTTT. The chain couples TRBV27 to TRBJ1-1; possible D gene TRBD1, 5 bases. The V end lost 5 bases, the J end lost 5 bases, and 15 bases lay between the germline ends. The CDR3 totals 14 residues. Germline CDR1 is MNHEY and CDR2 is SMNVEV (reference sequence).

This clone was detected only a few times. The rearrangement links TRBV6-5 to TRBJ2-7, with TRBD1 matching over 8 bases. Unmatched junction bases numbered 4, after V lost 7 bases and J lost 2 bases. There are 13 residues in the CDR3. Per the germline V gene, CDR1 is MNHEY and CDR2 is SVGAGI. CDR3 DNA sequence: TGTGCCAGCACTAGACAGGGGACCTACGAGCAGTACTTC. It encodes CASTRQGTYEQYF.

This clone was counted only a few times. The chain couples TRBV14 to TRBJ1-1; D unresolved. CDR3 length equals 17 residues. Trimming removed 4 bases at V and 3 bases at J, with 21 bases between. From germline, CDR1 is SGHDN and CDR2 FVKESK. The CDR3 here is CASSRNTDEWSDTEAFF. Written as DNA, the CDR3 is TGTGCCAGCAGCCGCAATACAGACGAGTGGTCGGACACTGAAGCTTTCTTT.